The rows below give T cell receptor beta chains drawn from one sample of a study of T cell repertoires in cytomegalovirus infection. These receptors are not linked to any known antigen. In TCRdb, the reads were re-called with MiXCR into one record per CDR3 protein. The data show approximately 100,000 distinct CDR3 sequences, around 30% seen once. Sequences were derived from CD8+ T cells from cultured PBMCs, sampled from culture after CMV antigen stimulation. The receptors were sampled from a human donor in good health (CMV status not recorded). Some clones in this sample may be carry-over from other donors' samples. Both conserved end residues are part of each CDR3.

v_gene,j_gene,CDR3aa
TRBV19,TRBJ2-2,CATTGQGGTGELFF
TRBV6-2/TRBV6-3,TRBJ1-2,CAQRGTALRGYTF
TRBV7-6,TRBJ2-1,CASSSSSGAYNEQFF
TRBV27,TRBJ2-2,CASSLTQYPTGELFF
TRBV20-1,TRBJ2-7,CSARPLEGGSYEQYF
TRBV28,TRBJ2-7,CASSPSGGTDEQYF
TRBV5-1,TRBJ1-1,CASSLVTGRGGTEAFF
TRBV28,TRBJ2-3,CASRTPGGTDTQYF
TRBV7-6,TRBJ1-1,CASRTSDRDTEAFF
TRBV6-6,TRBJ1-3,CASSHVERSSGNTIYF
TRBV12-3/TRBV12-4,TRBJ1-2,CASSLDGALYYGYTF
TRBV12-3/TRBV12-4,TRBJ2-3,CASSLGVLASDTQYF
TRBV6-1,TRBJ1-1,CASRQKGGTNTEAFF
TRBV29-1,TRBJ2-3,CSGWGPSGGADTQYF
TRBV19,TRBJ2-7,CASSPGQGWDEQYF
TRBV27,TRBJ1-2,CASRTQGANYGYTF
TRBV6-1,TRBJ1-2,CASSSSGYTF
TRBV7-9,TRBJ1-2,CASSSPGYGYTF
TRBV7-8,TRBJ2-1,CASSEIARPNEQFF
TRBV6-6,TRBJ1-1,CASTLYRQLGTEAFF
TRBV5-4,TRBJ2-1,CASSLPGLADYNEQFF
TRBV19,TRBJ1-1,CASSVRQFSNTEAFF
TRBV7-3,TRBJ2-1,CASSSRLAGGEQFF
TRBV7-2,TRBJ1-4,CASSLDSRGSNEKLFF
TRBV7-6,TRBJ2-3,CASSLLVSTDTQYF
TRBV9,TRBJ2-5,CASSPPGGPETQYF
TRBV27,TRBJ2-1,CASSPGLGYNEQFF
TRBV12-3/TRBV12-4,TRBJ1-1,CASSERPMNTEAFF
TRBV27,TRBJ2-7,CASRPASGGLSYEQYF
TRBV4-1,TRBJ2-2,CASSQVAAGGAGELFF
TRBV2,TRBJ1-1,CASRRWQGEAFF
TRBV7-6,TRBJ1-1,CASSKTGGEYTEAFF
TRBV12-3/TRBV12-4,TRBJ1-1,CASSPSINLMNTEAFF
TRBV6-1,TRBJ1-3,CASTTERVPGNTIYF
TRBV11-2,TRBJ1-2,CASSLQGLGYGYTF
TRBV2,TRBJ1-6,CASSEANPLNSPLHF
TRBV27,TRBJ2-3,CASRGLYGADTQYF
TRBV6-5,TRBJ2-1,CASSTSLGSYHEQFF
TRBV2,TRBJ2-7,CASRNIRGQTYEQYF
TRBV25-1,TRBJ1-1,CASSESRERTEAFF
TRBV7-8,TRBJ2-1,CASSSSGGAGDEQFF
TRBV7-6,TRBJ1-4,CASSLAGGPGEKLFF
TRBV28,TRBJ1-5,CASRNPTGEPQHF
TRBV24-1,TRBJ2-1,CATSPGTGDLRATYNEQFF
TRBV20-1,TRBJ2-4,CSASTSIAKNIQYF
TRBV7-2,TRBJ2-7,CASSYDRSFYEQYF
TRBV28,TRBJ2-1,CASSLAGDYNEQFF
TRBV12-3/TRBV12-4,TRBJ2-1,CASSLMGLAGGYEQFF
TRBV11-3,TRBJ2-7,CASSPGTGNNEQYF
TRBV5-1,TRBJ2-7,CASSSHGSGSSYEQYF
TRBV19,TRBJ2-3,CASNPGTRGTDTQYF
TRBV10-2,TRBJ2-4,CASRGDSANIQYF